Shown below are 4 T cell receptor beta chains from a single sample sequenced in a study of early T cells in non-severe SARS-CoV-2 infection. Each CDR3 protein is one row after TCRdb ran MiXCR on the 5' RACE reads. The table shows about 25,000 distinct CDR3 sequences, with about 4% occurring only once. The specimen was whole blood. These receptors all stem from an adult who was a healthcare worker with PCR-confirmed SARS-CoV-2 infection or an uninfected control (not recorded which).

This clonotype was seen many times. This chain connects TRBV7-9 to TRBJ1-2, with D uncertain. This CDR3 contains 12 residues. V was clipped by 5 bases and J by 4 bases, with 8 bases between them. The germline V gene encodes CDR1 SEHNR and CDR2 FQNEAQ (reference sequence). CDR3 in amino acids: CASSPDSYGYTF. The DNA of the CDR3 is TGTGCCAGCAGCCCCGACTCCTATGGCTACACCTTC.

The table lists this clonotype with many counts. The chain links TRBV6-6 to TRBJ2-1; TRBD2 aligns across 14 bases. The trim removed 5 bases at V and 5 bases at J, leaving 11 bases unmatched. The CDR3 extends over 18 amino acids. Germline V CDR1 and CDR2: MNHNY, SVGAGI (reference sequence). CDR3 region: CASSQPGLAGAPHNEQFF. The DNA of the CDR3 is TGTGCCAGCAGTCAACCGGGACTAGCGGGAGCTCCCCACAATGAGCAGTTCTTC.

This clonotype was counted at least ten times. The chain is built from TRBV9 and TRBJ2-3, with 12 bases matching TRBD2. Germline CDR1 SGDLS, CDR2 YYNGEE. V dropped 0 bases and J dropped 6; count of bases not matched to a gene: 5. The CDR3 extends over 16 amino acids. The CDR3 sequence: CASSVGRLAGADTQYF. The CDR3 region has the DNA TGTGCCAGCAGCGTAGGAAGACTAGCGGGAGCCGATACGCAGTATTTT.

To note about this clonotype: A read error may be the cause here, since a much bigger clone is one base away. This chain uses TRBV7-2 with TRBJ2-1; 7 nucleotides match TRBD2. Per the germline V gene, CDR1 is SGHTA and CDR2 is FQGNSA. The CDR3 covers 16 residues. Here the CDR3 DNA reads TGTGCCAGCAGCCACTGGGGAGGGAGAACCTACAATGAGCGGTTCTTC. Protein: CASSHWGGRTYNERFF. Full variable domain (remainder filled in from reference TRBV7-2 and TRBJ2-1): GAGVSQSPSNKVTEKGKDVELRCDPISGHTALYWYRQSLGQGLEFLIYFQGNSAPDKSGLPSDRFSAERTGGSVSTLTIQRTQQEDSAVYLCASSHWGGRTYNERFFGPGTRLTVL.